This entry concerns a single TCR beta chain. Profiling relied on immunoSEQ multiplex PCR, and the TCRdb table lists in-frame clones only, not all of them. The sample holds approximately 22,000 clones; 88% are singletons and the top ten take over 0.65%. The data derive from a study of T cell changes during pregnancy in multiple sclerosis. The CDR3 has 14 amino acids. Per the germline V gene, CDR1 is SGHAT and CDR2 is FQNNGV. Trimming removed 2 bases from V and 3 bases from J, with 8 bases in between. The chain couples TRBV11-2 to TRBJ2-1; D call uncertain. The source is a female donor in good health, enrolled as a control in a pregnancy study. Specimen: CD4+ T cells from peripheral blood mononuclear cells, collected in the first trimester of pregnancy. The CDR3 loop reads CASSLTGIYNEQFF. The CDR3 DNA reads TGTGCCAGCAGCTTAACGGGTATCTACAATGAGCAGTTCTTC.